What follows describes a single T cell receptor (beta chain). The same CDR3 is also encoded by other DNA sequences in this sample. The ends were cut back, 4 bases at V and 0 bases at J, with 7 bases in the middle. From germline, CDR1 is MDHEN and CDR2 SYDVKM. The CDR3 covers 15 residues. The data were taken from a study of T cell changes during pregnancy in multiple sclerosis. Sequencing was performed with immunoSEQ multiplex PCR; in TCRdb, only in-frame clones are kept and a portion is missing. Counted here are 85,000 to 90,000 clones, about 93% occurring once; the ten biggest clones make up more than 1.5%.

This TCR was recovered from a female donor in good health, enrolled as a control in a pregnancy study. The input for sequencing was peripheral blood, taken after pregnancy. The chain recombines TRBV28 with TRBJ2-6; D is perhaps TRBD1 (5 bases). The CDR3 protein is CASSSTGSGANVLTF. CDR3 DNA sequence: TGTGCCAGCAGTTCCACAGGCTCTGGGGCCAACGTCCTGACTTTC.